This passage covers 5 T cell receptor beta chains from one sample sequenced in a study of shared clonotypes between healthy human individuals. TCRdb's copy holds only in-frame clones and misses some; the assay was immunoSEQ multiplex PCR. The table has roughly 2,500,000 clones, roughly 93% seen once. What was sequenced was naive CD4+ T cells from PBMCs. The subset is: CD45RA+ positively selected. Receptors were obtained from a man aged 18 to 30 in good health. Some clones in this sample may be carry-over from other donors' samples.

This clone turned up a few times. The V and J genes are TRBV28 and TRBJ1-2, with D possibly matching TRBD1 (6 bases). The germline V gene has CDR1 MDHEN and CDR2 SYDVKM. The CDR3 consists of 14 residues. The germline V and J ends were trimmed by 5 bases and 4 bases, with 14 bases remaining between them. CDR3 DNA: TGTGCCAGCAGTACCTCAGGGGTAGGCTATGGCTACACCTTC. Encoded protein: CASSTSGVGYGYTF.

Only one count was recorded for this clone. The rearrangement uses TRBV28 and TRBJ1-5; the D is unclear. V lost 5 bases, J lost 0 bases, and 8 bases lay in between. This CDR3 is 14 amino acids long. In germline, CDR1 is MDHEN, CDR2 SYDVKM. In nucleotides, the CDR3 is TGTGCCAGCAGTGTCGGAAATAGCAATCAGCCCCAGCATTTT. Its translation: CASSVGNSNQPQHF.

The chain is built from TRBV10-3 and TRBJ2-5, with D possibly called TRBD1 or TRBD2 (6 bases each). V lost 3 bases to trimming and J lost 5 bases, with 16 bases between them. CDR1 is ENHRY, CDR2 SYGVKD, per germline. The CDR3 loop spans 15 amino acids. The CDR3 sequence is CAISDPRGGSETQYF. DNA for the CDR3: TGTGCCATCAGTGACCCTCGAGGGGGGAGCGAGACCCAGTACTTC.

The chain has TRBV28 and TRBJ1-1; D uncertain. Germline V gene data show CDR1 as MDHEN and CDR2 as SYDVKM. This CDR3 has 14 residues. The V end lost 6 bases, the J end lost 0 bases, and 11 bases lay between the germline ends. In DNA, the CDR3 is TGTGCCAGCAGGGCGTCCTTTTTGAACACTGAAGCTTTCTTT. This gives the protein CASRASFLNTEAFF.

This clone was counted a single time. This sample also contains other DNA sequences that code for the same CDR3. The chain uses TRBV28 and TRBJ2-6; 9 bases are a match to TRBD1. The J segment lost 3 bases and the V segment lost 5 bases, leaving 2 bases of the junction unmatched. CDR3 length equals 15 residues. Per germline, CDR1 MDHEN and CDR2 SYDVKM. The CDR3 reads CASSTGGGGANVLTF. CDR3 coding DNA: TGTGCCAGCAGTACAGGGGGCGGTGGGGCCAACGTCCTGACTTTC.